These T cell receptor beta chains were read from a single sample in a study of blood T cell repertoires in COVID-19. The method was immunoSEQ multiplex PCR; TCRdb's version includes in-frame clones alone and lacks a portion of them. Here the sample spans about 20,000 clones, approximately 85% being singletons. Sequences were obtained from peripheral blood. The receptors were gathered from a man older than 75 with acute or convalescent COVID-19. CDR3s include the opening cysteine and the closing phenylalanine or tryptophan. D genes are given only for firm matches. The size of a clone is reported for some rows only, either as once, few or many, or as a class for expanded clones.

size	D	V	length	J	CDR3	DNA
NA	NA	TRBV5-6	15	TRBJ2-2	CASSALPGNTGELFF	TGTGCCAGCAGCGCTCTACCGGGAAACACCGGGGAGCTGTTTTTT
NA	TRBD2	TRBV4-2	17	TRBJ2-5	CASSQDLLAGGLKTQYF	TGTGCCAGCAGCCAAGATCTCCTAGCGGGAGGTTTAAAGACCCAGTACTTC
NA	TRBD1	TRBV18	15	TRBJ1-5	CASSMTGTGDQPQHF	TGTGCCAGCTCAATGACCGGGACAGGGGATCAGCCCCAGCATTTT
NA	NA	TRBV5-4	15	TRBJ1-1	CASSLPGGPNTEAFF	TGTGCCAGCAGCCTACCGGGGGGCCCTAACACTGAAGCTTTCTTT
NA	NA	TRBV18	15	TRBJ1-2	CASSPLRDTNYGYTF	TGTGCCAGCTCACCATTGAGGGATACTAACTATGGCTACACCTTC
once	NA	TRBV5-4	14	TRBJ2-1	CASSRRADHNEQFF	TGTGCCAGCAGTCGGCGGGCCGACCACAATGAGCAGTTCTTC
few	TRBD1	TRBV11-1	15	TRBJ2-3	CASSARQGSSDTQYF	TGTGCCAGCAGCGCCCGACAGGGGAGTTCAGATACGCAGTATTTT
NA	TRBD2	TRBV28	18	TRBJ2-1	CASSFPPSLAGSYNEQFF	TGTGCCAGCAGTTTCCCCCCTTCCCTAGCGGGATCGTACAATGAGCAGTTCTTC
NA	NA	TRBV24-1	14	TRBJ1-5	CATSVGGSNQPQHF	TGTGCCACCAGTGTGGGCGGGAGCAATCAGCCCCAGCATTTT
NA	NA	TRBV27	14	TRBJ1-2	CASSRTRTDYGYTF	TGTGCCAGCAGTCGTACGCGGACAGACTATGGCTACACCTTC
NA	TRBD1	TRBV6-6	16	TRBJ2-7	CASSSRQGISSYEQYF	TGTGCCAGCAGTTCCAGACAGGGTATTAGCTCCTACGAGCAGTACTTC
NA	NA	TRBV19	18	TRBJ1-5	CASSILPLDRSDNQPQHF	TGTGCCAGTAGTATTCTTCCCCTTGACAGGTCTGATAATCAGCCCCAGCATTTT
NA	NA	TRBV19	13	TRBJ1-2	CASSRPAPEGYTF	TGTGCCAGTAGTCGGCCCGCGCCGGAGGGCTACACCTTC
NA	NA	TRBV30	13	TRBJ1-2	CAWVQDASQGYTF	TGTGCCTGGGTACAGGACGCCTCCCAGGGCTACACCTTC
NA	NA	TRBV7-9	16	TRBJ2-3	CASSLGNNRGTDTQYF	TGTGCCAGCAGCTTAGGAAATAACAGGGGCACAGATACGCAGTATTTT
NA	NA	TRBV27	14	TRBJ2-3	CASTLRQGTDTQYF	TGTGCCAGCACCCTCCGCCAGGGCACAGATACGCAGTATTTT
few	TRBD2	TRBV28	17	TRBJ2-2	CASSFPGLAGETGELFF	TGTGCCAGCAGTTTCCCGGGACTAGCGGGAGAGACCGGGGAGCTGTTTTTT
NA	NA	TRBV14	20	TRBJ1-5	CASSQDNRSTLGYSNQPQHF	TGTGCCAGCAGCCAAGACAACAGGTCTACTTTGGGATATAGCAATCAGCCCCAGCATTTT
NA	NA	TRBV6-5	14	TRBJ1-4	CASSYSAGREKLFF	TGTGCCAGCAGTTACTCGGCAGGGCGAGAAAAACTGTTTTTT
NA	TRBD2	TRBV7-3	15	TRBJ2-3	CASSRLALITDTQYF	TGTGCCAGCAGCCGACTAGCGCTAATCACAGATACGCAGTATTTT
NA	NA	TRBV28	15	TRBJ1-4	CASSGTIGQGEKLFF	TGTGCCAGCAGCGGGACAATAGGTCAGGGAGAAAAACTGTTTTTT
NA	TRBD1	TRBV6-6	14	TRBJ2-1	CASRWTGSYNEQFF	TGTGCCAGCAGGTGGACAGGCTCCTACAATGAGCAGTTCTTC
once	NA	TRBV12-5	15	TRBJ1-2	CASGLGRVPEAGYTF	TGTGCTAGTGGTTTGGGCCGGGTCCCCGAGGCCGGCTACACCTTC
NA	TRBD2	TRBV19	15	TRBJ2-5	CASSAVAGALETQYF	TGTGCCAGTAGTGCTGTAGCGGGAGCTTTGGAGACCCAGTACTTC
NA	NA	TRBV6-5	15	TRBJ2-1	CASSSLWQGWDEQFF	TGTGCCAGCAGTTCCTTATGGCAGGGTTGGGATGAGCAGTTCTTC
NA	NA	TRBV10-3	11	TRBJ1-2	CAMSGGGGYTF	TGTGCCATGTCGGGGGGCGGTGGCTACACCTTC
NA	TRBD1	TRBV28	15	TRBJ1-2	CASSVEETGGSGYTF	TGTGCCAGCAGCGTGGAGGAGACAGGGGGATCTGGCTACACCTTC
few	TRBD1	TRBV27	14	TRBJ1-3	CASSWDSSGNTIYF	TGTGCCAGCAGTTGGGACAGCTCTGGAAACACCATATATTTT
few	TRBD2	TRBV5-4	16	TRBJ2-7	CASSRLAPRSSYEQYF	TGTGCCAGCAGCAGACTAGCGCCCAGGAGCTCCTACGAGCAGTACTTC
NA	NA	TRBV7-8	16	TRBJ2-2	CASSSARFANTGELFF	TGTGCCAGCAGCTCCGCCAGGTTCGCGAACACCGGGGAGCTGTTTTTT
NA	TRBD1	TRBV7-8	19	TRBJ2-1	CASSLAQGSVSGSYNEQFF	TGTGCCAGCAGCTTAGCACAGGGGAGCGTTTCGGGGTCCTACAATGAGCAGTTCTTC
few	TRBD1	TRBV7-6	14	TRBJ2-7	CASSSGTGPYEQYF	TGTGCCAGCAGCTCCGGGACAGGGCCCTACGAGCAGTACTTC
NA	NA	TRBV4-3	15	TRBJ2-2	CASSHRAPNTGELFF	TGCGCCAGCAGCCACCGAGCCCCGAACACCGGGGAGCTGTTTTTT
NA	TRBD2	TRBV7-3	17	TRBJ2-5	CASSPGTSGLNQETQYF	TGTGCCAGCAGCCCCGGGACTAGCGGACTGAATCAAGAGACCCAGTACTTC
NA	TRBD1	TRBV6-2/TRBV6-3	16	TRBJ2-4	CASSTPRTGAKNIQYF	TGTGCCAGCAGTACTCCCCGGACAGGAGCCAAAAACATTCAGTACTTC
few	TRBD2	TRBV10-3	17	TRBJ2-7	CAISAQTSGRAAYEQYF	TGTGCCATCAGTGCCCAGACTAGCGGGAGGGCCGCCTACGAGCAGTACTTC
once	TRBD2	TRBV4-1	14	TRBJ2-3	CASSQREVVDTQYF	TGCGCCAGCAGCCAACGGGAGGTTGTGGATACGCAGTATTTT
NA	TRBD2	TRBV11-3	18	TRBJ2-2	CASSSSQGLAGNTGELFF	TGTGCCAGCAGCTCTTCCCAAGGACTAGCGGGTAACACCGGGGAGCTGTTTTTT
once	TRBD1	TRBV24-1	13	TRBJ2-1	CATGQGGYNEQFF	TGTGCCACCGGACAGGGGGGCTACAATGAGCAGTTCTTC
NA	NA	TRBV6-2/TRBV6-3	14	TRBJ1-5	CASSVTISNQPQHF	TGTGCCAGCAGTGTTACAATTAGCAATCAGCCCCAGCATTTT
once	TRBD2	TRBV11-2	17	TRBJ2-7	CASSSLGGRRELYEQYF	TGTGCCAGCAGCTCCCTCGGGGGAAGGCGGGAGCTATACGAGCAGTACTTC
NA	NA	TRBV7-3	14	TRBJ2-2	CASSLGNRAGELFF	TGTGCCAGCAGCTTAGGGAACAGGGCCGGGGAGCTGTTTTTT